This is a list of T cell receptor beta chains from one sample in a study of T cell responses to AZD1222 COVID-19 vaccine. Profiled with immunoSEQ multiplex PCR; TCRdb holds only in-frame clones, not every one. The sample gives 100,000 or so clones, more than 75% of which show up once; about 3.3% is in the top ten. The material was peripheral blood, obtained on day 0 of AZD1222 vaccination. The receptor set was obtained from an adult in good health. The CDR3 runs from the conserved cysteine through the conserved F or W. D genes are given only for firm matches. Clone size is given for some rows only: seen once, a few or many times, or a class if the clone is expanded.

J gene: TRBJ1-6; D gene: -; clone size: -; V gene: TRBV10-3; CDR3 protein: CAIRPTGTNSPLHF; CDR3 DNA: TGTGCCATCAGACCCACAGGGACTAATTCACCCCTCCACTTT
J gene: TRBJ1-1; D gene: TRBD1; clone size: few; V gene: TRBV18; CDR3 protein: CASSPDRVRTEAFF; CDR3 DNA: TGTGCCAGCTCACCAGACAGGGTGCGGACTGAAGCTTTCTTT
J gene: TRBJ1-2; D gene: -; clone size: -; V gene: TRBV6-2/TRBV6-3; CDR3 protein: CASSFGRARYGYTF; CDR3 DNA: TGTGCCAGCAGTTTCGGGAGGGCCCGCTATGGCTACACCTTC
J gene: TRBJ1-5; D gene: TRBD1; clone size: few; V gene: TRBV5-1; CDR3 protein: CASSMGQGSNQPQHF; CDR3 DNA: TGCGCCAGCAGCATGGGACAGGGGAGCAATCAGCCCCAGCATTTT
J gene: TRBJ2-6; D gene: -; clone size: once; V gene: TRBV28; CDR3 protein: CASSRASGANVLTF; CDR3 DNA: TGTGCCAGCAGTCGGGCCTCTGGGGCCAACGTCCTGACTTTC
J gene: TRBJ2-2; D gene: -; clone size: many; V gene: TRBV7-2; CDR3 protein: CASSPAGTTGELFF; CDR3 DNA: TGTGCCAGCAGCCCCGCGGGGACAACCGGGGAGCTGTTTTTT
J gene: TRBJ2-7; D gene: -; clone size: -; V gene: TRBV9; CDR3 protein: CASSPRQRQGPVTF; CDR3 DNA: TGTGCCAGCAGCCCCCGTCAGAGGCAGGGACCTGTAACCTTC
J gene: TRBJ1-4; D gene: TRBD1; clone size: -; V gene: TRBV6-2/TRBV6-3; CDR3 protein: CASSPHRGQLEKLFF; CDR3 DNA: TGTGCCAGCAGTCCACACAGGGGGCAATTGGAAAAACTGTTTTTT
J gene: TRBJ2-3; D gene: -; clone size: -; V gene: TRBV19; CDR3 protein: CASRESGFRRADTQYF; CDR3 DNA: TGTGCCAGTAGGGAGTCAGGTTTTCGGAGGGCAGATACGCAGTATTTT
J gene: TRBJ1-1; D gene: -; clone size: -; V gene: TRBV5-4; CDR3 protein: CASSFIPRRRNTEAFF; CDR3 DNA: TGTGCCAGCAGCTTTATTCCGCGCCGGAGAAACACTGAAGCTTTCTTT
J gene: TRBJ1-2; D gene: TRBD1; clone size: -; V gene: TRBV11-2; CDR3 protein: CASSSRGTGVYGYTF; CDR3 DNA: TGTGCCAGCAGCAGCCGCGGGACAGGGGTCTATGGCTACACCTTC
J gene: TRBJ2-3; D gene: TRBD2; clone size: -; V gene: TRBV19; CDR3 protein: CASSIWSGGPEGTDTQYF; CDR3 DNA: TGTGCCAGTAGTATTTGGAGCGGGGGCCCTGAAGGCACAGATACGCAGTATTTT
J gene: TRBJ2-1; D gene: -; clone size: -; V gene: TRBV5-5; CDR3 protein: CASLQAANNEQFF; CDR3 DNA: TGTGCCAGCCTGCAGGCAGCTAACAATGAGCAGTTCTTC
J gene: TRBJ1-6; D gene: -; clone size: -; V gene: TRBV27; CDR3 protein: CASSLSRGLTSSPLHF; CDR3 DNA: TGTGCCAGCAGTTTGTCCAGGGGCCTAACGAGTTCACCCCTCCACTTT
J gene: TRBJ2-2; D gene: TRBD2; clone size: -; V gene: TRBV5-6; CDR3 protein: CASSPLSRGGRSGELFF; CDR3 DNA: TGTGCCAGCAGCCCTCTGTCGCGGGGGGGCCGCTCCGGGGAGCTGTTTTTT
J gene: TRBJ1-2; D gene: TRBD1; clone size: -; V gene: TRBV9; CDR3 protein: CASSRDSINYGYTF; CDR3 DNA: TGTGCCAGCAGCAGGGACAGTATTAACTATGGCTACACCTTC
J gene: TRBJ2-2; D gene: TRBD1; clone size: -; V gene: TRBV5-1; CDR3 protein: CASSQKTGGADGELFF; CDR3 DNA: TGCGCCAGCAGCCAGAAGACAGGGGGCGCGGACGGGGAGCTGTTTTTT
J gene: TRBJ1-6; D gene: -; clone size: -; V gene: TRBV3-1/TRBV3-2; CDR3 protein: CASSLMRVYNSPLHF; CDR3 DNA: TGTGCCAGCAGCCTGATGAGGGTCTATAATTCACCCCTCCACTTT
J gene: TRBJ1-1; D gene: -; clone size: -; V gene: TRBV5-1; CDR3 protein: CASSPHDRQGAFF; CDR3 DNA: TGCGCCAGCAGCCCTCATGACCGCCAGGGAGCTTTCTTT
J gene: TRBJ1-5; D gene: -; clone size: -; V gene: TRBV19; CDR3 protein: CASSVQGNSNQPQHF; CDR3 DNA: TGTGCCAGTAGTGTTCAGGGCAATAGCAATCAGCCCCAGCATTTT
J gene: TRBJ1-4; D gene: TRBD1; clone size: -; V gene: TRBV6-5; CDR3 protein: CASSLQDRGLKLFF; CDR3 DNA: TGTGCCAGCAGCCTTCAGGACAGGGGGTTGAAACTGTTTTTT
J gene: TRBJ2-4; D gene: -; clone size: -; V gene: TRBV6-1; CDR3 protein: CASSEQGFENIQYF; CDR3 DNA: TGTGCCAGTAGTGAGCAGGGATTTGAAAACATTCAGTACTTC
J gene: TRBJ1-4; D gene: -; clone size: -; V gene: TRBV28; CDR3 protein: CASSRGGVVEKLFF; CDR3 DNA: TGTGCCAGCAGCCGAGGGGGAGTGGTTGAAAAACTGTTTTTT
J gene: TRBJ1-1; D gene: TRBD1; clone size: -; V gene: TRBV27; CDR3 protein: CASSPGTGYGNTEAFF; CDR3 DNA: TGTGCCAGCAGTCCCGGGACAGGGTACGGGAACACTGAAGCTTTCTTT
J gene: TRBJ2-1; D gene: -; clone size: -; V gene: TRBV7-3; CDR3 protein: CASSLGLSSYNEQFF; CDR3 DNA: TGTGCCAGCAGCTTAGGGTTGAGCTCCTACAATGAGCAGTTCTTC
J gene: TRBJ1-3; D gene: -; clone size: few; V gene: TRBV6-6; CDR3 protein: CASSSTGLGNTIYF; CDR3 DNA: TGTGCCAGCAGTTCGACAGGTCTAGGAAACACCATATATTTT
J gene: TRBJ1-4; D gene: -; clone size: -; V gene: TRBV28; CDR3 protein: CASSLISGQKKLFF; CDR3 DNA: TGTGCCAGCAGTTTGATTTCTGGACAGAAGAAACTGTTTTTT
J gene: TRBJ2-2; D gene: TRBD1; clone size: -; V gene: TRBV18; CDR3 protein: CASSPATGINTGELFF; CDR3 DNA: TGTGCCAGCTCACCGGCGACAGGGATTAACACCGGGGAGCTGTTTTTT
J gene: TRBJ2-1; D gene: -; clone size: -; V gene: TRBV28; CDR3 protein: CASSLSLGIRQQFF; CDR3 DNA: TGTGCCAGCAGTTTATCCTTGGGAATCCGCCAGCAGTTCTTC
J gene: TRBJ1-1; D gene: -; clone size: -; V gene: TRBV5-4; CDR3 protein: CASSNRDFRFAFF; CDR3 DNA: TGTGCCAGCAGCAACCGGGACTTTCGGTTTGCTTTCTTT
J gene: TRBJ2-5; D gene: -; clone size: -; V gene: TRBV5-4; CDR3 protein: CASSPRGGLGETQYF; CDR3 DNA: TGTGCCAGCAGCCCCAGGGGGGGCCTCGGGGAGACCCAGTACTTC
J gene: TRBJ1-5; D gene: -; clone size: -; V gene: TRBV2; CDR3 protein: CASSDGQPQHF; CDR3 DNA: TGTGCCAGCAGTGATGGGCAGCCCCAGCATTTT
J gene: TRBJ1-6; D gene: -; clone size: few; V gene: TRBV27; CDR3 protein: CASSALRTVYSPLHF; CDR3 DNA: TGTGCCAGCAGTGCCCTCCGTACCGTCTATTCACCCCTCCACTTT
J gene: TRBJ2-7; D gene: -; clone size: once; V gene: TRBV18; CDR3 protein: CASSPRLGPYEQYF; CDR3 DNA: TGTGCCAGCTCACCACGTTTGGGACCCTACGAGCAGTACTTC
J gene: TRBJ1-2; D gene: -; clone size: -; V gene: TRBV5-8; CDR3 protein: CASSLSLIANYGYTF; CDR3 DNA: TGTGCCAGCAGCTTAAGTTTAATCGCTAACTATGGCTACACCTTC
J gene: TRBJ1-1; D gene: -; clone size: few; V gene: TRBV11-1; CDR3 protein: CASSFWDGNTEAFF; CDR3 DNA: TGTGCCAGCAGCTTTTGGGACGGGAACACTGAAGCTTTCTTT
J gene: TRBJ1-4; D gene: TRBD1; clone size: -; V gene: TRBV4-3; CDR3 protein: CASSQATGTGSEKLFF; CDR3 DNA: TGCGCCAGCAGCCAAGCGACCGGGACAGGGTCTGAAAAACTGTTTTTT
J gene: TRBJ1-1; D gene: -; clone size: -; V gene: TRBV19; CDR3 protein: CASSRGRGVTNTEAFF; CDR3 DNA: TGTGCCAGTAGTAGGGGGAGGGGGGTGACGAACACTGAAGCTTTCTTT
J gene: TRBJ1-1; D gene: TRBD1; clone size: -; V gene: TRBV14; CDR3 protein: CASSLRLTGVEKAFF; CDR3 DNA: TGTGCCAGCAGCCTCCGTCTGACAGGGGTTGAGAAAGCTTTCTTT
J gene: TRBJ2-2; D gene: -; clone size: few; V gene: TRBV7-9; CDR3 protein: CASSPPDRRTGELFF; CDR3 DNA: TGTGCCAGCAGCCCCCCCGACAGGCGGACCGGGGAGCTGTTTTTT
J gene: TRBJ1-1; D gene: TRBD1; clone size: -; V gene: TRBV18; CDR3 protein: CASLPLGQGAIRTEAFF; CDR3 DNA: TGTGCCAGCTTACCCCTAGGACAGGGGGCTATAAGGACTGAAGCTTTCTTT
J gene: TRBJ1-2; D gene: TRBD1; clone size: -; V gene: TRBV28; CDR3 protein: CASSRAGQGAQFGYTF; CDR3 DNA: TGTGCCAGCAGTCGCGCGGGACAGGGGGCGCAGTTTGGCTACACCTTC
J gene: TRBJ2-3; D gene: TRBD1; clone size: -; V gene: TRBV9; CDR3 protein: CASSGGGQGSTDTQYF; CDR3 DNA: TGTGCCAGCAGCGGAGGAGGACAGGGGAGCACAGATACGCAGTATTTT
J gene: TRBJ1-1; D gene: -; clone size: -; V gene: TRBV18; CDR3 protein: CASSLTEGVWSDTEAFF; CDR3 DNA: TGTGCCAGCTCCCTAACGGAGGGGGTTTGGTCGGACACTGAAGCTTTCTTT
J gene: TRBJ1-6; D gene: TRBD1; clone size: -; V gene: TRBV6-5; CDR3 protein: CASSYMGTGHSPLHF; CDR3 DNA: TGTGCCAGCAGTTACATGGGGACAGGACATTCACCCCTCCACTTT
J gene: TRBJ2-1; D gene: TRBD2; clone size: -; V gene: TRBV2; CDR3 protein: CASSLRGAGGYNEQFF; CDR3 DNA: TGTGCCAGCAGTTTAAGAGGAGCGGGGGGCTACAATGAGCAGTTCTTC
J gene: TRBJ1-1; D gene: TRBD1; clone size: -; V gene: TRBV6-2/TRBV6-3; CDR3 protein: CASSLGRGPTEAFF; CDR3 DNA: TGTGCCAGCAGTCTAGGGAGGGGGCCGACTGAAGCTTTCTTT
J gene: TRBJ1-1; D gene: -; clone size: -; V gene: TRBV5-6; CDR3 protein: CASSLASRDTEAFF; CDR3 DNA: TGTGCCAGCAGCTTGGCCAGCAGGGACACTGAAGCTTTCTTT
J gene: TRBJ2-3; D gene: -; clone size: -; V gene: TRBV15; CDR3 protein: CATSRENRVTDTQYF; CDR3 DNA: TGTGCCACCAGCAGAGAAAACAGGGTCACAGATACGCAGTATTTT
J gene: TRBJ2-1; D gene: TRBD2; clone size: -; V gene: TRBV2; CDR3 protein: CASRLAGGPHEQFF; CDR3 DNA: TGTGCCAGCAGATTAGCGGGGGGGCCGCATGAGCAGTTCTTC
J gene: TRBJ2-7; D gene: -; clone size: -; V gene: TRBV19; CDR3 protein: CASSPRVYSYEQYF; CDR3 DNA: TGTGCCAGTAGCCCCAGGGTATACTCCTACGAGCAGTACTTC
J gene: TRBJ1-1; D gene: -; clone size: once; V gene: TRBV5-4; CDR3 protein: CASSYTLRDGNTEAFF; CDR3 DNA: TGTGCCAGCAGTTACACATTGAGGGACGGGAACACTGAAGCTTTCTTT
J gene: TRBJ1-3; D gene: -; clone size: -; V gene: TRBV5-1; CDR3 protein: CASSPAHSGNTIYF; CDR3 DNA: TGCGCCAGCAGCCCCGCACACTCTGGAAACACCATATATTTT
J gene: TRBJ2-5; D gene: -; clone size: -; V gene: TRBV3-1/TRBV3-2; CDR3 protein: CASSPGGGRYQETQYF; CDR3 DNA: TGTGCCAGCAGCCCTGGGGGGGGCCGGTACCAAGAGACCCAGTACTTC
J gene: TRBJ2-7; D gene: -; clone size: once; V gene: TRBV28; CDR3 protein: CASGSTRQYF; CDR3 DNA: TGTGCCAGCGGGAGTACGAGACAGTACTTC
J gene: TRBJ1-1; D gene: -; clone size: -; V gene: TRBV5-3; CDR3 protein: CARSFQKRFSEAFF; CDR3 DNA: TGTGCCAGAAGCTTTCAGAAGCGGTTCTCTGAAGCTTTCTTT
J gene: TRBJ1-2; D gene: -; clone size: few; V gene: TRBV28; CDR3 protein: CASNWSGGGYGYTF; CDR3 DNA: TGTGCCAGCAACTGGAGCGGGGGGGGCTATGGCTACACCTTC
J gene: TRBJ2-1; D gene: TRBD2; clone size: -; V gene: TRBV3-1/TRBV3-2; CDR3 protein: CASSQDLAGGLGEQFF; CDR3 DNA: TGTGCCAGCAGCCAAGATTTAGCGGGGGGGCTCGGTGAGCAGTTCTTC
J gene: TRBJ1-4; D gene: -; clone size: -; V gene: TRBV15; CDR3 protein: CAGGRQLNEKLFF; CDR3 DNA: TGTGCCGGCGGTAGACAGCTAAATGAAAAACTGTTTTTT
J gene: TRBJ2-2; D gene: -; clone size: -; V gene: TRBV5-1; CDR3 protein: CASSLVGGTGELFF; CDR3 DNA: TGCGCCAGCAGCTTGGTGGGGGGCACCGGGGAGCTGTTTTTT